A single sample is the source of the 27 T cell receptor beta chains below, sequenced in a study of T cells in Graves' hyperthyroidism and ophthalmopathy. Amplified TCR beta CDR3 regions derived from RNA transcripts. The HTBI primer set drove a first-round RT-PCR of the TCR CDR3. MiXCR, applied by TCRdb to the multiplex PCR reads, yields one record per CDR3 protein. The profile shows a few hundred thousand distinct CDR3 sequences, about 15% of them singletons. Sequencing was done on a sample of blood. The receptors were gathered from a woman aged 25-40 years with Graves' hyperthyroidism.

In its sample, this clonotype was seen a few times. V gene TRBV28 combines with J gene TRBJ2-3; 8 bases map to TRBD2. From germline, CDR1 is MDHEN and CDR2 SYDVKM. This CDR3 comprises 17 residues. V was pared by 3 bases and J by 0 bases, with 8 bases of the junction left unmatched. The CDR3, as DNA: TGTGCCAGCAGTTTCCCTATAGCGGGAAAGAGCACAGATACGCAGTATTTT. Translation gives CASSFPIAGKSTDTQYF.

This clonotype was seen more than once but under ten times. J is TRBJ2-7 and V is TRBV6-1; 8 bases are shared with TRBD1. From germline, CDR1 is MNHNS and CDR2 SASEGT. The CDR3 loop spans 14 amino acids. J lost 4 bases, V lost 8 bases, and 10 bases had no gene match. CDR3 bases: TGTGCCAGCCGGGGGTCGGACAGGGCGTACGAGCAGTACTTC. Translated: CASRGSDRAYEQYF.

In this sample, this clonotype turned up many times. The CDR3 bases are TGTGCCAGCACCGCCTTAGCCGGGGAGCTGTTTTTT. This translates into CASTALAGELFF. This chain uses TRBV2 with TRBJ2-2; D remains unclear. The CDR3 extends over 12 amino acids. With 7 bases removed from V and 6 bases from J, the gap between germline ends came to 9 bases. The V gene's germline CDR1 is SNHLY and CDR2 FYNNEI.

This clonotype has a count of ten or more. V usage is TRBV18 and J usage is TRBJ1-4, with D possibly being TRBD1 (6 bases). CDR1 and CDR2 (germline): KGHSH, LQKENI. V dropped 2 bases and J dropped 7 bases, with 14 bases sitting between them. This CDR3 region has 15 residues. DNA for the CDR3: TGTGCCAGCTCACCAGGGGGCACCCGTCCTGAAAAACTGTTTTTT. As protein: CASSPGGTRPEKLFF.

This clonotype was detected ten times or more. The chain recombines TRBV12-3 or TRBV12-4 with TRBJ1-2, with D possibly matching TRBD1 (5 bases). The CDR3 is made up of 12 amino acids. V lost 8 bases and J 7 bases, leaving 14 bases between the germline ends. The CDR3 DNA follows: TGTGCCAGCGGACCTGGGACGTCTGGCTACACCTTC. Translated, it gives CASGPGTSGYTF.

In its sample, this clonotype was seen many times. CDR3 in DNA: TGTGCCAGCAGCTTAAGTAAGGGGGAGACCCAGTACTTC. It yields the protein CASSLSKGETQYF. The V gene is TRBV11-1, the J gene TRBJ2-5, with D tentatively TRBD1 (5 bases). The germline CDR1 and CDR2 sequences are SGHAT and FQDESV (reference sequence). The CDR3 consists of 13 residues. Deletions cut 2 bases from V and 5 bases from J, with 9 bases between. The full variable domain, in which reference TRBV11-1 and TRBJ2-5 provide the parts outside the CDR3, is EAEVAQSPRYKITEKSQAVAFWCDPISGHATLYWYRQILGQGPELLVQFQDESVVDDSQLPKDRFSAERLKGVDSTLKIQPAELGDSAMYLCASSLSKGETQYFGPGTRLLVL.

The V gene is TRBV7-9, the J gene TRBJ1-4; D perhaps matches TRBD1 (6 bases). The CDR3 loop spans 15 amino acids. From germline, CDR1 is SEHNR and CDR2 FQNEAQ (reference sequence). Trimming removed 0 bases at V and 7 bases at J, with 12 bases between. For the CDR3, the DNA is TGTGCCAGCAGCTTAGCTCGGGGGGCTGCTGAAAAACTGTTTTTT. Its translation is CASSLARGAAEKLFF.

This clonotype was seen a few times. The chain links TRBV10-3 to TRBJ2-3, with a possible D match to TRBD2 (5 bases). Trimming shortened V by 10 bases and J by 3 bases, and 11 bases separated the two germline ends. This CDR3 has 12 residues. CDR1 is ENHRY and CDR2 is SYGVKD in the germline V gene. This chain's CDR3 is CATQWETDTQYF. CDR3 in DNA: TGTGCCACCCAGTGGGAGACAGATACGCAGTATTTT.

The rearrangement joins TRBV27 to TRBJ1-4, with D hard to call. The CDR3 is 15 residues long. Trimming removed 2 bases from V and 3 bases from J, with 10 bases in between. Germline V gives CDR1 MNHEY, CDR2 SMNVEV (reference sequence). For the CDR3, the DNA is TGTGCCAGCAGTTTAGGAGAGCACCCTAATGAAAAACTGTTTTTT. This codes for CASSLGEHPNEKLFF.

The J gene is TRBJ2-2, the V gene TRBV11-3; 9 bases agree with TRBD2. V lost 1 base and J lost 3; bases outside the gene matches: 3. From germline, CDR1 is SGHNT and CDR2 YENEEA. CDR3 length: 16 residues. CDR3: CASSLGRTSDTGELFF. Here the CDR3 DNA reads TGTGCCAGCAGCTTAGGGAGGACTAGCGACACCGGGGAGCTGTTTTTT.

Regarding this clonotype: This could be a read error, since a much larger clone is one nucleotide away. The CDR3 protein is CASSLASGSPYNEQFF. The DNA for the CDR3 is TGTGCCAGCAGTTTGGCTAGCGGGAGCCCCTACAATGAGCAGTTCTTC. This chain connects TRBV28 to TRBJ2-1, with 10 bases aligning to TRBD2. The germline V gene has CDR1 MDHEN and CDR2 SYDVKM. CDR3 size: 16 residues. J gave up 2 bases and V 3 bases, and 4 bases lay outside the gene matches.

This clonotype has ten or more counts. The chain couples TRBV18 to TRBJ1-2; 7 bases are a match to TRBD1. The germline V gene encodes CDR1 KGHSH and CDR2 LQKENI. This CDR3 comprises 13 residues. V lost 4 bases and J lost 2; bases outside the gene matches: 1. The CDR3: CASSQTGNYGYTF. The CDR3, as DNA: TGTGCCAGCTCACAGACAGGGAACTATGGCTACACCTTC.

The chain carries TRBV4-2 and TRBJ2-7; 8 bases are a match to TRBD2. Losses at the gene ends were 8 bases for V and 12 bases for J; bases not matched to a gene: 15. Germline V gives CDR1 LGHNA, CDR2 YNFKEQ. The CDR3 contains 13 residues. The CDR3 region is CASGQGPTSELYF. CDR3 coding DNA: TGTGCCAGCGGGCAGGGCCCGACTAGCGAACTGTACTTC.

The genes are TRBV16 and TRBJ1-2, with a possible D match to TRBD1 (5 bases). The CDR3 has 12 amino acids. The V gene's germline CDR1 is KGHSY and CDR2 FQNENV. The V end lost 0 bases, the J end lost 8 bases, and 7 bases lay between the germline ends. CDR3 region: CASSQSGAGYTF. The CDR3 bases are TGTGCCAGCAGCCAATCAGGGGCGGGCTACACCTTC.

The genes are TRBV10-2 and TRBJ1-1; D is ambiguous. Germline V gene sequence: CDR1 WSHSY, CDR2 SAAADI. The length of the CDR3 is 9 residues. The germline V and J ends were trimmed by 6 bases and 12 bases, with 8 bases remaining between them. The CDR3 protein is CASSQPPFF. The CDR3 nucleotides read TGCGCCAGCAGCCAGCCCCCTTTCTTT.

Comment on this clonotype: Being one base from a much bigger clone, this may be a read error. The chain recombines TRBV7-9 with TRBJ1-1; 7 positions match TRBD1. V shed 5 bases, J shed 1 base, and the junction held 7 bases outside the gene matches. Germline CDR1 is SEHNR and CDR2 is FQNEAQ (reference sequence). This CDR3 comprises 15 residues. The DNA for the CDR3 is TGTGCCAGCAGCCAAAGACAGGGCCGGAACACTGAAGCTTTCTTT. Amino acids: CASSQRQGRNTEAFF.

Only a few counts were recorded for this clonotype. The chain has TRBV20-1 and TRBJ2-1; 7 bases agree with TRBD2. J gave up 0 bases and V 6 bases, and 11 bases lay outside the gene matches. Germline-derived CDR1 and CDR2 are DFQATT and SNEGSKA (reference sequence). This CDR3 has 16 residues. DNA of the CDR3: TGCAGTGCAGGGACTACCGCTATATACTCCTACAATGAGCAGTTCTTC. Its translation is CSAGTTAIYSYNEQFF.

In its sample, this clonotype was seen many times. The rearrangement links TRBV5-1 to TRBJ2-3; D perhaps matches TRBD2 (6 bases). Deletions cut 2 bases from V and 3 bases from J, with 16 bases between. The CDR3 runs to 16 residues. CDR1 is SGHRS and CDR2 is YFSETQ in the germline V gene. The CDR3 sequence: CASSFLSGGRTDTQYF. The DNA for the CDR3 is TGCGCCAGCAGCTTTCTTTCCGGAGGGCGAACAGATACGCAGTATTTT.

This clonotype was detected ten times or more. The rearrangement uses TRBV18 and TRBJ2-4; possibly TRBD2 for D (6 bases). This CDR3 has 14 amino acids. Germline V lookup: CDR1 KGHSH, CDR2 LQKENI. V was trimmed by 0 bases and J by 7 bases, leaving 10 bases between them. The CDR3 loop is CASSPPGGWNIQYF. CDR3 in DNA: TGTGCCAGCTCACCACCGGGGGGTTGGAACATTCAGTACTTC.

This clonotype was picked up many times. The chain links TRBV13 to TRBJ2-7; 8 bases match TRBD2. Trimming removed 2 bases from V and 3 bases from J; junction bases left unmatched: 3. The CDR3 is 14 residues long. Germline V gene sequence: CDR1 PRHDT, CDR2 FYEKMQ (reference sequence). The DNA for the CDR3 is TGTGCCAGCAGCTTAAGAGCGGGAGTCTACGAGCAGTACTTC. Amino acids: CASSLRAGVYEQYF.

This sequence joins TRBV7-9 and TRBJ2-1; TRBD2 might be the D (6 bases). V was clipped by 5 bases and J by 6 bases, with 14 bases between them. The CDR3 contains 14 residues. CDR1 SEHNR and CDR2 FQNEAQ come from the germline V gene (reference sequence). CDR3 protein: CASSLNAGTNEQFF. The CDR3 nucleotides are TGTGCCAGCAGCCTAAACGCGGGGACCAATGAGCAGTTCTTC.

The chain carries TRBV6-1 and TRBJ2-7; D may be TRBD1 (7 bases). V was shortened by 5 bases and J by 2 bases, with 13 bases between the two germline ends. The V gene's germline CDR1 is MNHNS and CDR2 SASEGT. The CDR3 sequence is 14 residues long. The CDR3 sequence: CASSLARGAYEQYF. The CDR3, as DNA: TGTGCCAGCAGTCTTGCCAGGGGGGCCTACGAGCAGTACTTC.

This clonotype appeared many times. J is TRBJ2-5 and V is TRBV12-3 or TRBV12-4; 7 positions agree with TRBD2. V shed 7 bases, J shed 9 bases, and the junction held 17 bases outside the gene matches. The CDR3 covers 15 residues. CDR3: CASTSPGSSGAAQYF. The CDR3 nucleotides read TGTGCCAGCACCAGCCCTGGGTCTAGCGGTGCGGCCCAGTACTTC.

This clonotype has at least ten counts. The chain has TRBV20-1 and TRBJ2-7; the match to TRBD2 covers 9 bases. Germline values: CDR1 DFQATT, CDR2 SNEGSKA (reference sequence). This CDR3 contains 14 residues. V was pared by 0 bases and J by 6 bases, with 6 bases of the junction left unmatched. The CDR3 DNA reads as TGCAGTGCTAGAGACGGGCGGGAGGGCGGCGAGCAGTACTTC. Translating it yields CSARDGREGGEQYF.

This clonotype was seen ten or more times. The CDR3 bases are TGTGCCACCGCGGCGGGGGAGACCCAGTACTTC. Translation: CATAAGETQYF. The rearrangement joins TRBV6-1 to TRBJ2-5; possibly TRBD2 for D (6 bases). The CDR3 runs 11 residues. The ends were cut back, 10 bases at V and 5 bases at J, with 11 bases in the middle. Germline V lookup: CDR1 MNHNS, CDR2 SASEGT.

This clonotype was detected many times. The chain combines TRBV12-3 or TRBV12-4 with TRBJ2-5; D is unclear. V was trimmed by 2 bases and J by 2 bases, leaving 12 bases between them. The CDR3 is 15 amino acids. The CDR3 region has the DNA TGTGCCAGCAGTTTACTCACAACCCATCAAGAGACCCAGTACTTC. Translated: CASSLLTTHQETQYF.

In this sample, this clonotype turned up a few times. The V gene is TRBV20-1, the J gene TRBJ2-1, with D possibly TRBD2 on 7 matching bases. V lost 5 bases to trimming and J lost 6 bases, with 26 bases between them. Per the germline V gene, CDR1 is DFQATT and CDR2 is SNEGSKA (reference sequence). This CDR3 spans 17 amino acids. CDR3 sequence: CSAGRNRLGGPFNEQFF. The DNA for the CDR3 is TGCAGTGCTGGAAGAAATAGACTGGGGGGGCCGTTCAATGAGCAGTTCTTC.